Below, 8 T cell receptor beta chains from the same sample are listed, as sequenced in a study of radiation and T cells in renal cell carcinoma. Time point reported: blood 2 weeks post-SBRT. Treatment here: 15 Gy SBRT to primary tumor, nephrectomy 4 weeks later. Assay: immunoSEQ multiplex PCR; the TCRdb copy retains only in-frame clones and omits some. This sample yields tens of thousands of clones, of which over 70% are seen a single time; approximately 31% belongs to the top ten. Material: blood, obtained from a patient whose treatment included radiotherapy and nephrectomy. Every receptor here comes from a man aged 55 to 70 with renal cell carcinoma.

The chain couples TRBV9 to TRBJ1-3; tentative D call: TRBD1 (6 bases). Germline CDR1 reads SGDLS; CDR2 reads YYNGEE. The length of the CDR3 is 15 residues. V was cut by 2 bases and J by 4 bases, with 13 bases left in between. This CDR3 is CASSVEDSPGNTIYF. CDR3 sequence (DNA): TGTGCCAGCAGCGTTGAGGACAGTCCAGGAAACACCATATATTTT.

This rearrangement joins TRBV6-6 to TRBJ1-2; D unresolved. The ends were cut back, 0 bases at V and 9 bases at J, with 20 bases in the middle. The germline CDR1 and CDR2 sequences are MNHNY and SVGAGI (reference sequence). CDR3 length: 16 residues. The CDR3 DNA reads TGTGCCAGCAGTTACTCGACCGGGCCCGTCATTTATCGCTACACCTTC. It is translated as CASSYSTGPVIYRYTF.

The CDR3 sequence is CASPRTGRSGEQFF. The CDR3 nucleotides read TGTGCCAGCCCCCGGACAGGGAGGTCGGGTGAGCAGTTCTTC. The chain combines TRBV7-2 with TRBJ2-1, with 8 bases lining up with TRBD1. This CDR3 has 14 residues. The V and J ends lost 8 bases and 9 bases, in that order; junction bases with no gene match: 12. Germline CDR1 SGHTA, CDR2 FQGNSA.

This clone was seen only a few times. The genes are TRBV28 and TRBJ2-7, with 9 bases fitting TRBD1. The CDR3 has 16 residues. Germline V CDR1 and CDR2: MDHEN, SYDVKM. V dropped 7 bases and J dropped 1; count of bases not matched to a gene: 11. DNA for the CDR3: TGTGCCAGCACCGAACCGGGACAGGGCTATTCCTACGAGCAGTACTTC. It is translated as CASTEPGQGYSYEQYF.

This clone showed up just a few times. The gene calls are TRBV2 and TRBJ2-2; either TRBD1 or TRBD2 may supply D (5 bases each). V lost 6 bases, J lost 8 bases, and 16 bases lay in between. Germline CDR1 is SNHLY and CDR2 is FYNNEI. This CDR3 has 14 amino acids. CDR3 sequence reads: CASRVFRDPGELFF. The CDR3 DNA sequence: TGTGCCAGCAGGGTCTTCAGGGACCCGGGGGAGCTGTTTTTT.

This chain links TRBV18 with TRBJ2-7; D possibly corresponds to TRBD1 (5 bases). Trimming left V 4 bases short and J 2 bases short, with 15 bases between. The CDR3 is made up of 15 amino acids. Germline values: CDR1 KGHSH, CDR2 LQKENI. CDR3 loop: CASSQTRTNPYEQYF. The CDR3 bases are TGTGCCAGCTCACAAACAAGGACAAACCCCTACGAGCAGTACTTC.

The chain has TRBV14 and TRBJ2-1, with TRBD2 matching over 9 bases. J was trimmed by 9 bases and V by 1 base; bases with no gene match: 10. The CDR3 contains 16 residues. Germline values: CDR1 SGHDN, CDR2 FVKESK. The CDR3 here is CASSQGGSGSRGEQFF. CDR3 coding DNA: TGTGCCAGCAGCCAAGGGGGTAGCGGGAGTCGGGGTGAGCAGTTCTTC.

The genes are TRBV6-6 and TRBJ2-7, with D maybe TRBD1 (6 bases). Germline V gene lookup returns CDR1 MNHNY and CDR2 SVGAGI (reference sequence). V lost 5 bases and J 5 bases, leaving 13 bases between the germline ends. This CDR3 is 13 amino acids long. The CDR3 nucleotides are TGTGCCAGCAGTATCTCAGGGGTGGACGAGCAGTACTTC. Protein product: CASSISGVDEQYF.